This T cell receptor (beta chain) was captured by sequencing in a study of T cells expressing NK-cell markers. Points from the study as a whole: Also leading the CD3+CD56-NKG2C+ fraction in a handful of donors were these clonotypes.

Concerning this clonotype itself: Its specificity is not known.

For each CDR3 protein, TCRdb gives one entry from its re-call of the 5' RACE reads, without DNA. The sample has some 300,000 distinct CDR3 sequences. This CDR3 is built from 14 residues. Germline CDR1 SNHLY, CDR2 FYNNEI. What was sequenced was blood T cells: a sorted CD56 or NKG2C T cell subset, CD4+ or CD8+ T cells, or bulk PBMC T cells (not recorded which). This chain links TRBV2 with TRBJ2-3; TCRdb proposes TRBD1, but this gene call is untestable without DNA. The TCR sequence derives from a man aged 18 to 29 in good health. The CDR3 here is CASSDAAGLSTQYF. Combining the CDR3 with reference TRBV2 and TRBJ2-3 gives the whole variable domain EPEVTQTPSHQVTQMGQEVILRCVPISNHLYFYWYRQILGQKVEFLVSFYNNEISEKSEIFDDQFSVERPDGSNFTLKIRSTKLEDSAMYFCASSDAAGLSTQYFGPGTRLTVL.